Each of the 20 T cell receptor beta chains below was sequenced from the same sample in a study of shared clonotypes between healthy human individuals. Only in-frame clones appear in the TCRdb table, and some are missing; sequencing was by immunoSEQ multiplex PCR. The table has about 680,000 clones, 92% seen once. CD8 cells classed as naive were CD45RO-negative and positively selected for CCR7, excluding terminally differentiated effector memory CD45RA+ cells. Sequenced material: naive CD8+ T cells sorted from blood. These receptors all stem from a young man in good health.

The V gene is TRBV2, the J gene TRBJ1-2, with 11 positions matching TRBD1. This CDR3 contains 14 residues. J was trimmed by 5 bases and V by 11 bases; bases with no gene match: 10. Looked up from germline, CDR1 is SNHLY and CDR2 is FYNNEI. CDR3 protein: CAVVPGQGDYGYTF. The DNA for the CDR3 is TGTGCCGTCGTGCCGGGACAGGGGGATTATGGCTACACCTTC.

For this clone: Other DNA sequences of this sample code for an identical CDR3. The CDR3 here is CASSIFGSYEQYF. Written as DNA, the CDR3 is TGTGCCAGTAGTATCTTCGGCTCCTACGAGCAGTACTTC. This chain uses TRBV19 with TRBJ2-7; no firm D call. Germline V lookup: CDR1 LNHDA, CDR2 SQIVND (reference sequence). With 3 bases removed from V and 0 bases from J, the gap between germline ends came to 6 bases. The CDR3 consists of 13 residues.

This chain connects TRBV28 to TRBJ1-5; possible D gene TRBD1, 6 bases. V shed 6 bases and J shed 6 bases, with 18 bases lying between them. Per the germline V gene, CDR1 is MDHEN and CDR2 is SYDVKM. This CDR3 has 15 amino acids. CDR3 region: CASSDQGSGFQPQHF. The CDR3 DNA reads TGTGCCAGCAGCGATCAGGGGTCGGGGTTTCAGCCCCAGCATTTT.

The rearrangement joins TRBV7-2 to TRBJ2-1; maybe TRBD2 (6 bases). Between the trimmed V and J ends, which lost 0 bases and 9 bases, there was a span of 12 bases. Germline V lookup: CDR1 SGHTA, CDR2 FQGNSA. This CDR3 region has 14 residues. CDR3: CASSLAGGAAEQFF. The CDR3, as DNA: TGTGCCAGCAGCTTAGCGGGGGGTGCTGCTGAGCAGTTCTTC.

The rearrangement links TRBV27 to TRBJ2-7; D gene uncertain. The ends were cut back, 4 bases at V and 2 bases at J, with 9 bases in the middle. Germline CDR1 and CDR2: MNHEY and SMNVEV (reference sequence). CDR3 size: 13 residues. The CDR3 loop reads CASSYKATYEQYF. DNA of the CDR3: TGTGCCAGCAGTTATAAGGCTACCTACGAGCAGTACTTC.

The DNA for the CDR3 is TGTGCCAGCAGTTTATCGCCGGGCCCTATTCAAGAGACCCAGTACTTC. This encodes CASSLSPGPIQETQYF. This sequence joins TRBV27 and TRBJ2-5; the D is unclear. Germline V CDR1 and CDR2: MNHEY, SMNVEV (reference sequence). CDR3 length: 16 amino acids. Trimming stripped 0 bases from V and 2 bases from J, with 13 bases between.

Notes on this clone: At the DNA level, this CDR3 is encoded by other sequences in the same sample as well. The V call is TRBV27, the J call TRBJ1-2; D is possibly TRBD1 (6 bases). The germline V gene has CDR1 MNHEY and CDR2 SMNVEV (reference sequence). Trimming left V 2 bases short and J 8 bases short, with 12 bases between. The CDR3 is made up of 13 amino acids. The CDR3 is CASSLGGAGGYTF. As DNA, the CDR3 is TGTGCCAGCAGTTTAGGGGGGGCTGGGGGCTACACCTTC.

Points on this clone: This specimen includes other DNA sequences encoding the same CDR3. J is TRBJ2-7 and V is TRBV18; D not resolved. CDR1 and CDR2 (germline): KGHSH, LQKENI. The CDR3 totals 12 residues. Deletions cut 3 bases from V and 1 base from J, with 4 bases between. The CDR3 DNA reads TGTGCCAGCTCACCCAATTCCTACGAGCAGTACTTC. Translating it yields CASSPNSYEQYF. The full variable domain, rest sourced from reference TRBV18 and TRBJ2-7, is NAGVMQNPRHLVRRRGQEARLRCSPMKGHSHVYWYRQLPEEGLKFMVYLQKENIIDESGMPKERFSAEFPKEGPSILRIQQVVRGDSAAYFCASSPNSYEQYFGPGTRLTVT.

This clone occurred once. Other DNA sequences in the same sample also yield this CDR3. The chain carries TRBV7-9 and TRBJ2-3; weak D call: TRBD1 (5 bases). Trimming took off 5 bases at V and 5 bases at J, with 8 bases between the two ends. CDR1 and CDR2 from the germline V gene are SEHNR and FQNEAQ (reference sequence). This CDR3 contains 12 residues. CDR3 protein: CASSTQGDTQYF. CDR3 DNA: TGTGCCAGCAGCACCCAGGGAGATACGCAGTATTTT. The full variable domain, rest sourced from reference TRBV7-9 and TRBJ2-3, is DTGVSQNPRHKITKRGQNVTFRCDPISEHNRLYWYRQTLGQGPEFLTYFQNEAQLEKSRLLSDRFSAERPKGSFSTLEIQRTEQGDSAMYLCASSTQGDTQYFGPGTRLTVL.

This clone has only one observation. The chain employs TRBV7-9 and TRBJ2-5, with D tentatively TRBD1 (6 bases). CDR1 is SEHNR, CDR2 FQNEAQ, per germline (reference sequence). The ends were cut back, 4 bases at V and 3 bases at J, with 12 bases in the middle. The CDR3 spans 14 residues. CDR3 amino acids: CASSSPRQEETQYF. In DNA, the CDR3 is TGTGCCAGCAGCTCCCCACGACAGGAAGAGACCCAGTACTTC.

This chain links TRBV7-7 with TRBJ2-5; TRBD2 aligns across 10 bases. This CDR3 spans 17 amino acids. Trimming took 4 bases from V and 2 from J; bases not matched to a gene: 10. Germline assignment: CDR1 SSHAT and CDR2 FNYEAQ (reference sequence). CDR3 protein: CASSYPPPAGGQETQYF. The CDR3 bases are TGTGCCAGCAGCTACCCGCCTCCAGCGGGGGGGCAAGAGACCCAGTACTTC.

This chain links TRBV28 with TRBJ2-3; D gene uncertain. Germline assignment: CDR1 MDHEN and CDR2 SYDVKM. V shed 7 bases and J shed 2 bases, with 13 bases lying between them. The CDR3 totals 14 residues. This CDR3 is CASKGFASTDTQYF. In DNA form, the CDR3 reads TGTGCCAGCAAAGGCTTTGCGTCCACAGATACGCAGTATTTT.

The chain recombines TRBV7-6 with TRBJ2-1; TRBD2 aligns across 10 bases. V trimming: 3 bases; J trimming: 8 bases; junction bases outside the gene matches: 19. The CDR3 runs 19 residues. Germline lookup yields CDR1 SGHVS and CDR2 FNYEAQ. CDR3: CASSFPVGVAGGGADEQFF. The CDR3 region has the DNA TGTGCCAGCAGCTTTCCCGTGGGGGTAGCGGGAGGAGGGGCGGATGAGCAGTTCTTC.

The V gene is TRBV5-1, the J gene TRBJ1-1; 7 bases map to TRBD1. The CDR3 consists of 15 residues. V shed 0 bases and J 1 base; nucleotides not matched to a gene: 3. Germline V gene data show CDR1 as SGHRS and CDR2 as YFSETQ. As DNA, the CDR3 is TGCGCCAGCAGCTTGGAGGGACAGACGAACACTGAAGCTTTCTTT. This codes for CASSLEGQTNTEAFF.

The chain couples TRBV13 to TRBJ2-7; 8 bases align to TRBD2. Germline assignment: CDR1 PRHDT and CDR2 FYEKMQ (reference sequence). V lost 9 bases and J lost 3; bases outside the gene matches: 10. The length of the CDR3 is 14 residues. The CDR3 bases are TGTGCCAGTACGCTAGCGGGCCTCAACTACGAGCAGTACTTC. This codes for CASTLAGLNYEQYF.

This clone was seen only a few times. The chain combines TRBV30 with TRBJ1-2, with D tentatively TRBD1 (5 bases). The CDR3 covers 14 residues. Germline V gene data show CDR1 as GTSNPN and CDR2 as SVGIG (reference sequence). Trimming took 2 bases from V and 6 from J, leaving 16 bases between them. CDR3 protein: CAWSPPGESNGYTF. The CDR3 DNA reads as TGTGCCTGGAGTCCGCCGGGGGAATCAAATGGCTACACCTTC.

This rearrangement joins TRBV13 to TRBJ2-7, with 9 bases fitting TRBD2. Germline-derived CDR1 and CDR2 are PRHDT and FYEKMQ (reference sequence). The junction had 7 bases not matched to a gene; V was cut back by 4 bases and J by 12 bases. The CDR3 is 12 amino acids. The CDR3 loop is CASSSWTSELYF. The DNA for the CDR3 is TGTGCCAGCAGCTCATGGACTAGCGAGTTGTACTTC.

J is TRBJ2-1 and V is TRBV19; the match to TRBD1 covers 8 bases. This CDR3 comprises 17 residues. Unmatched junction bases numbered 10, after V lost 1 base and J lost 5 bases. Germline loops: CDR1 LNHDA, CDR2 SQIVND (reference sequence). The CDR3 loop is CASSIGLTGEENNEQFF. In DNA form, the CDR3 reads TGTGCCAGTAGTATAGGGTTGACAGGGGAAGAGAACAATGAGCAGTTCTTC.

The chain combines TRBV7-9 with TRBJ2-4, with a possible D match to TRBD1 (6 bases). This CDR3 comprises 11 residues. Trimming shortened V by 4 bases and J by 13 bases, and 11 bases separated the two germline ends. Germline CDR1 is SEHNR and CDR2 is FQNEAQ (reference sequence). The CDR3 reads CASSSRGRQYF. DNA of the CDR3: TGTGCCAGCAGCTCCAGGGGTCGGCAGTACTTC.

The V gene is TRBV27, the J gene TRBJ2-7; a weak D match, TRBD1 (6 bases). Trimming stripped 4 bases from V and 3 bases from J, with 16 bases between. The CDR3 loop spans 15 amino acids. Germline V gene lookup returns CDR1 MNHEY and CDR2 SMNVEV (reference sequence). The CDR3: CASSWSPTGSYEQYF. CDR3 bases: TGTGCCAGCAGTTGGTCCCCGACAGGCAGCTACGAGCAGTACTTC.